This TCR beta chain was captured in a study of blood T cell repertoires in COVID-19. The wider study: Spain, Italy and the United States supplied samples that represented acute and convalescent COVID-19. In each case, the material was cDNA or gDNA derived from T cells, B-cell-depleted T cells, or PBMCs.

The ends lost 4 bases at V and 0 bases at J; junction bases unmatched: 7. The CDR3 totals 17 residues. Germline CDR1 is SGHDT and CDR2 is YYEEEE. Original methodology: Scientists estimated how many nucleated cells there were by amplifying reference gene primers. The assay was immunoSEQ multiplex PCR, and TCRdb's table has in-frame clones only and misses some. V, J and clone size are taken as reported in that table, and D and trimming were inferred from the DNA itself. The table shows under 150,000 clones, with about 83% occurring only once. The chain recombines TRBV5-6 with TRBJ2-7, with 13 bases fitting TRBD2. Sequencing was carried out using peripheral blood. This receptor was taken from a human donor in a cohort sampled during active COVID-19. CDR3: CASSPGLAGPISYEQYF. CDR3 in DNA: TGTGCCAGCAGCCCGGGACTAGCGGGGCCAATCTCCTACGAGCAGTACTTC.